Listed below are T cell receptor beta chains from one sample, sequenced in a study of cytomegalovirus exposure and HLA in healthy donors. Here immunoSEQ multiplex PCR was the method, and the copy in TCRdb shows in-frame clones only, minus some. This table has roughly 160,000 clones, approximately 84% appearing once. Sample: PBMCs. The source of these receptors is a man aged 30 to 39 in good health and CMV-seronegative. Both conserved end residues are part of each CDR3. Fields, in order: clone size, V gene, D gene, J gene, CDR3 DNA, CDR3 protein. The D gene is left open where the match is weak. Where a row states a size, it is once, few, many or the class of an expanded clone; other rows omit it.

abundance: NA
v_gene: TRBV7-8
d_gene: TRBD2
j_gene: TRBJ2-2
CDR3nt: TGTGCCAGCAGCTTAAGGGGGACTAGCGGGAGGTTCGGTCCGACCGGGGAGCTGTTTTTT
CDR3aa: CASSLRGTSGRFGPTGELFF

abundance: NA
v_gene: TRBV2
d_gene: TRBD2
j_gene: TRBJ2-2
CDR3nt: TGTGCCAGCAGTGGGACTAGCGGGGGGGCGAGGACCGGGGAGCTGTTTTTT
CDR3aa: CASSGTSGGARTGELFF

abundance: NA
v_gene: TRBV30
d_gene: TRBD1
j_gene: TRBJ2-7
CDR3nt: TGTGCCTGGAGTGCTCCCAGACAGGGCGACTACGAGCAGTACTTC
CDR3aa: CAWSAPRQGDYEQYF

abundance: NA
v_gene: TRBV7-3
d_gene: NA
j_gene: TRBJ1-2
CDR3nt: TGTGCCAGCAGCTTAGGCGCCCCGGACAGAGGCTATGGCTACACCTTC
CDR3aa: CASSLGAPDRGYGYTF

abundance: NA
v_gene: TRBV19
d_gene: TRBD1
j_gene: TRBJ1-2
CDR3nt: TGTGCCAGTAGAACTAGACAGGGGGACTATGGCTACACCTTC
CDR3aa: CASRTRQGDYGYTF

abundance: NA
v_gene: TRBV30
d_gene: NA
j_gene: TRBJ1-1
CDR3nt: TGTGCCTGGAGTGAGACAGGGAACACTGAAGCTTTCTTT
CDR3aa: CAWSETGNTEAFF

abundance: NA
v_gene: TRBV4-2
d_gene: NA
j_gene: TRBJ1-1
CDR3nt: TGTGCCAGCAGCCAAGAACAGGCGAACACTGAAGCTTTCTTT
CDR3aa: CASSQEQANTEAFF

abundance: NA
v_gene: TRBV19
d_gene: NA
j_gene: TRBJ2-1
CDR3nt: TGTGCCAGTAGTCTTGGGAGGGGGTCCTACAATGAGCAGTTCTTC
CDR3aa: CASSLGRGSYNEQFF

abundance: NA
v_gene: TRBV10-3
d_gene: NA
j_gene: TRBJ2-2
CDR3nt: TGTGCCATCAGTCCGTCGACTAGTACCCAGAACACCGGGGAGCTGTTTTTT
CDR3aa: CAISPSTSTQNTGELFF

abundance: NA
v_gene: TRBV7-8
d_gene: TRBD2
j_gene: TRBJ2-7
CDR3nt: TGTGCCAGCAGCTTAGATTCCGGGACTAGCGGTTACGAGCAGTACTTC
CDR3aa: CASSLDSGTSGYEQYF

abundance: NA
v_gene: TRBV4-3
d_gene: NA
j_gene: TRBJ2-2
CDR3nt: TGCGCCAGCAGCCAAGAATCGACTAGAAACACCGGGGAGCTGTTTTTT
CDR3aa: CASSQESTRNTGELFF

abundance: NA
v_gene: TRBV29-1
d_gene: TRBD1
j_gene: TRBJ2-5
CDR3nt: TGCAGCGTTATCAGGACAGGTCAAGAGACCCAGTACTTC
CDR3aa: CSVIRTGQETQYF

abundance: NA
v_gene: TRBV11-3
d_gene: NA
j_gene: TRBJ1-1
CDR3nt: TGTGCCAGCAGTTTGGGGCCAGGGAGGGACGTCTTT
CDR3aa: CASSLGPGRDVF

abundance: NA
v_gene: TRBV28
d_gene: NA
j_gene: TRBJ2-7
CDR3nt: TGTGCCAGCAGGGCCCCCTCGGACGGAGCTCGTCGGGGGTCCTACGAGCAGTACTTC
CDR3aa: CASRAPSDGARRGSYEQYF

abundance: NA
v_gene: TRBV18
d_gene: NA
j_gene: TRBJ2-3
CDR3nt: TGTGCCAGCTCACCGGGAGCGAGGACAGATACGCAGTATTTT
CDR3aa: CASSPGARTDTQYF

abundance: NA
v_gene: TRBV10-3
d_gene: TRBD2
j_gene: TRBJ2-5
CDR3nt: TGTGCCATTGGACCCGGCGGGGGGATACAAGAGACCCAGTACTTC
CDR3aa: CAIGPGGGIQETQYF

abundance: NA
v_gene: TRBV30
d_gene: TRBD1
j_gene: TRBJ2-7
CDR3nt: TGTGCCTGGGGCGGACAGGGACGGTACTTC
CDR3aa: CAWGGQGRYF

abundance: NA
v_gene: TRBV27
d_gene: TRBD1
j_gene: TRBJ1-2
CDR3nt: TGTGCCAGCACCCGGACAGGGTATAACTATGGCTACACCTTC
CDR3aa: CASTRTGYNYGYTF

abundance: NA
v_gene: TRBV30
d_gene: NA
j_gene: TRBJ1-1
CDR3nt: TGTGCCTGGAGTAGCTGGGGGGGCCCTGAAGCTTTCTTT
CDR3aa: CAWSSWGGPEAFF

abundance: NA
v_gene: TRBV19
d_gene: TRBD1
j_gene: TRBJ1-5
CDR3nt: TGTGCCAGCGACGATATGACCGGGACAGGGGGTTGGAATCAGCCCCAGCATTTT
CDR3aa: CASDDMTGTGGWNQPQHF

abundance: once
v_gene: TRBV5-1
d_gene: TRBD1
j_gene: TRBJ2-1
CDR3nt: TGCGCCAGCAGCTTGGTGAAGGGGGCGCGGAATGAGCAGTTCTTC
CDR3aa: CASSLVKGARNEQFF

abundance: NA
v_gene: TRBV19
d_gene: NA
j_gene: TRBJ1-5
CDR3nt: TGTGCCAGTAGTACGATGAGACAGGTTCGCAATCAGCCCCAGCATTTT
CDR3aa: CASSTMRQVRNQPQHF

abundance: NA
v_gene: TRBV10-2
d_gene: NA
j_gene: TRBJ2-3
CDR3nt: TGCGCCAGCAGCCCTTCGTCCGCGAATACGCAGTATTTT
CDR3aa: CASSPSSANTQYF

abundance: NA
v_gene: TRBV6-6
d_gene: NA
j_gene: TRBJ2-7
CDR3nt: TGTGCCAGCAGCGGTTCAAGCTCCTACGAGCAGTACTTC
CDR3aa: CASSGSSSYEQYF

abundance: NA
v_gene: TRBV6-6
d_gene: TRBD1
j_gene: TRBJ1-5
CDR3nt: TGTGCCAGCAGTAGGGACAGATACAATCAGCCCCAGCATTTT
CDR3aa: CASSRDRYNQPQHF

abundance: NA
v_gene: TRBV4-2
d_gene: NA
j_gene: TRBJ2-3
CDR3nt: TGTGCCAGCAGCCAAGATCCAGGACAGCCACACCCGCCTACGACAGATACGCAGTATTTT
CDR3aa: CASSQDPGQPHPPTTDTQYF

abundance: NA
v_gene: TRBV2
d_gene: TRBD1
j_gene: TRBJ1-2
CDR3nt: TGTGCCAGCAGGGACAGGGTGGAGGGCTATGGCTACACCTTC
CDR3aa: CASRDRVEGYGYTF

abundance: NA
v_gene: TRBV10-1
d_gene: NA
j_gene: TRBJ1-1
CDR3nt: TGCGCCAGCAGCGGCGGGGACACTGAAGCTTTCTTT
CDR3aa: CASSGGDTEAFF

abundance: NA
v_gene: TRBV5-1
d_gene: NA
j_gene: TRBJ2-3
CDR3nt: TGCGCCAGCCGCGCAGAGGGAGCGAGCACAGATACGCAGTATTTT
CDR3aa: CASRAEGASTDTQYF

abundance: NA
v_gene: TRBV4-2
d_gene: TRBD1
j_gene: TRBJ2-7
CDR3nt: TGTGCCAGCAGCCAAGAGGCACAGGGGCCCCACGAGCAGTACTTC
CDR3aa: CASSQEAQGPHEQYF

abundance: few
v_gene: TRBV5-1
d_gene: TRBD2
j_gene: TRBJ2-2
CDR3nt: TGCGCCAGCAGCCCACGGGTTAGGCTAGCGGGAGATTTCGGGGAGCTGTTTTTT
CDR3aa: CASSPRVRLAGDFGELFF

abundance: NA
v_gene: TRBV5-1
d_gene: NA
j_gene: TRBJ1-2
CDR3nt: TGCGCCAGCAGCTTGGGCCAGGGCGTGAACTATGGCTACACCTTC
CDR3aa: CASSLGQGVNYGYTF

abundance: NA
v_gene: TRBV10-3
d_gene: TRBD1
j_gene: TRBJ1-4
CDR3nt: TGTGCCACTGGACAGGGGGAAGGTGAAAAACTGTTTTTT
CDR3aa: CATGQGEGEKLFF

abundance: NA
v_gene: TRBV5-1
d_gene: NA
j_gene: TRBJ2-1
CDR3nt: TGCGCCAGCAGCTTAAGGACAGCAAAGCCTTACAATGAGCAGTTCTTC
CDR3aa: CASSLRTAKPYNEQFF

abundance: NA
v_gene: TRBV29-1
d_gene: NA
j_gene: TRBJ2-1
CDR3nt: TGCAGCGTTGATACCACAACCAATGAGCAGTTCTTC
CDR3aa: CSVDTTTNEQFF

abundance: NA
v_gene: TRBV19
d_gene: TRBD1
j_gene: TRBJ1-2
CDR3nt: TGTGCCAGTAGTATAGATCGGGACAGGGGGCATGGCTACACCTTC
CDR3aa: CASSIDRDRGHGYTF

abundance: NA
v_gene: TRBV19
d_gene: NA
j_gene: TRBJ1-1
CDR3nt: TGTGCCAGTAGTATAGGTTCTTCCGGGAGGACGGCTGAAGCTTTCTTT
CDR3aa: CASSIGSSGRTAEAFF

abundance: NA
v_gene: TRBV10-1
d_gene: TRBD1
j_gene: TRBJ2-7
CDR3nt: TGCGCCAGCAGTGAGGGTGGCGGGACAGGGGGCGACGAGCAGTACTTC
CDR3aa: CASSEGGGTGGDEQYF

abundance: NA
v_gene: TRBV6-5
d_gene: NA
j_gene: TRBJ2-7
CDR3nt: TGTGCCAGCAGTTACGACTGGGGGGAGAGGACGTACGAGCAGTACTTC
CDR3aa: CASSYDWGERTYEQYF

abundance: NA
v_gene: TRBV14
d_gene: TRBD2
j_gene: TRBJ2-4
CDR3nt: TGTGCCAGCAGCCAAGGGCTAGCGGGATATGTGTACTTC
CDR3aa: CASSQGLAGYVYF

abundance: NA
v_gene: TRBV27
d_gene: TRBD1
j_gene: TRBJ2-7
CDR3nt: TGTGCCAGCAGCCGGGACAGGATCAATGACGAGCAGTACTTC
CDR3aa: CASSRDRINDEQYF

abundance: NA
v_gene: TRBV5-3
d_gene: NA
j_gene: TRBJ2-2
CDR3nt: TGTGCCAGAAGGAGAACAGGTGAGGCCGGGGAGCTGTTTTTT
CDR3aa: CARRRTGEAGELFF

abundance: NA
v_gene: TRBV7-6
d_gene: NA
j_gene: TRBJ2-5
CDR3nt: TGTGCCAGCAGCTTATCGGGTTGGGAGGAGACCCAGTACTTC
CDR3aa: CASSLSGWEETQYF

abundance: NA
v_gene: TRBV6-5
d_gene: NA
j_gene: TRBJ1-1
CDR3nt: TGTGCCAGCAGTTACGGTCCGACAGCGAACACTGAAGCTTTCTTT
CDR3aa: CASSYGPTANTEAFF

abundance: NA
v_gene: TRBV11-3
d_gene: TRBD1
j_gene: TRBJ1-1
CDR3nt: TGTGCCAGCAGACCCAACGCAGGGGGAACTTTCTTT
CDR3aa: CASRPNAGGTFF

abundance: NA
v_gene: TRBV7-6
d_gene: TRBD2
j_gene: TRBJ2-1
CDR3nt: TGTGCCAGCAGCCAAGGAGAGGCCTTCGGGGCTAGCGGGAACAATGAGCAGTTCTTC
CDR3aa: CASSQGEAFGASGNNEQFF

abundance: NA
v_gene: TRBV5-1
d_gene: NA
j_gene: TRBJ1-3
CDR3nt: TGCGCCAGCAGCTTGGACACAGAGTTAAACACCATATATTTT
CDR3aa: CASSLDTELNTIYF

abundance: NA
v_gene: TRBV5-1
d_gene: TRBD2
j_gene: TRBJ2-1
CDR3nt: TGCGCCAGCAGCTCCTCCTCCGTTAGCGGGAGAGGGGCCTACAATGAGCAGTTCTTC
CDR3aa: CASSSSSVSGRGAYNEQFF

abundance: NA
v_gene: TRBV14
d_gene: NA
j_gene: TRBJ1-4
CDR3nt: TGTGCCAGCAGTAGGACAGCAACTAATGAAAAACTGTTTTTT
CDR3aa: CASSRTATNEKLFF